The 24 T cell receptor beta chains given below trace back to one sample, sequenced in a study of CD8 T cells in Susac syndrome. Random hexamers were used to reverse transcribe an amount of roughly 0.45 to 1 ug RNA. One entry per CDR3 protein results from TCRdb running MiXCR on the immunoSEQ multiplex PCR reads. Of 150,000 to 160,000 distinct CDR3 sequences in the sample, about 94% were seen once. The source material was CD8+ T cells from PBMCs. Receptor source: a human donor with multiple sclerosis.

V is TRBV4-1 and J is TRBJ1-2; 7 bases match TRBD1. The CDR3 covers 14 residues. From germline, CDR1 is MGHRA and CDR2 YSYEKL. Trimming removed 1 base from V and 6 bases from J; junction bases left unmatched: 5. DNA for the CDR3: TGCGCCAGCAGCCAAGGTGGGACAGTGGATGGCTACACCTTC. Its translation is CASSQGGTVDGYTF.

V usage is TRBV19 and J usage is TRBJ2-7, with D possibly being TRBD1 (6 bases). The V end lost 5 bases, the J end lost 2 bases, and 16 bases lay between the germline ends. The CDR3 loop spans 15 amino acids. The germline V gene has CDR1 LNHDA and CDR2 SQIVND (reference sequence). CDR3 loop: CASSRSRQAPYEQYF. The DNA of the CDR3 is TGTGCCAGTAGTCGATCGAGACAGGCCCCCTACGAGCAGTACTTC.

V usage is TRBV6-6 and J usage is TRBJ2-7; D gene unclear. Germline V gene lookup returns CDR1 MNHNY and CDR2 SVGAGI (reference sequence). Between the trimmed V and J ends, which lost 8 bases and 0 bases, there was a span of 11 bases. This CDR3 comprises 13 residues. This chain's CDR3 is CASSDSYSYEQYF. CDR3 DNA: TGTGCCAGCTCAGACTCTTACTCCTACGAGCAGTACTTC.

V is TRBV7-9 and J is TRBJ2-3; 9 bases are a match to TRBD1. This CDR3 region has 19 residues. The V gene's germline CDR1 is SEHNR and CDR2 FQNEAQ (reference sequence). J lost 3 bases, V lost 5 bases, and 18 bases had no gene match. The CDR3 loop is CASSPTQSGQGKRTDTQYF. DNA for the CDR3: TGTGCCAGCAGCCCGACCCAATCAGGACAGGGGAAGAGGACAGATACGCAGTATTTT. The full variable domain, rest sourced from reference TRBV7-9 and TRBJ2-3, is DTGVSQNPRHKITKRGQNVTFRCDPISEHNRLYWYRQTLGQGPEFLTYFQNEAQLEKSRLLSDRFSAERPKGSFSTLEIQRTEQGDSAMYLCASSPTQSGQGKRTDTQYFGPGTRLTVL.

The count of this clonotype is one. The chain carries TRBV20-1 and TRBJ2-1; 11 bases map to TRBD1. V dropped 0 bases and J dropped 8; count of bases not matched to a gene: 12. The germline V gene encodes CDR1 DFQATT and CDR2 SNEGSKA (reference sequence). This CDR3 has 17 amino acids. The CDR3 here is CSARDWGGQGADHEQFF. DNA for the CDR3: TGCAGTGCTAGAGATTGGGGAGGACAGGGGGCGGACCATGAGCAGTTCTTC.

This rearrangement joins TRBV6-6 to TRBJ2-1; D might be TRBD1 (5 bases). This CDR3 is 13 amino acids long. V lost 2 bases to trimming and J lost 6 bases, with 8 bases between them. Germline V gene data show CDR1 as MNHNY and CDR2 as SVGAGI (reference sequence). The CDR3 bases are TGTGCCAGCAGTTACGTGGACATCAATGAGCAGTTCTTC. Its translation is CASSYVDINEQFF.

This clonotype is a singleton in its sample. The junction shows a germline mismatch at one end, possibly a read error. This sequence joins TRBV27 and TRBJ2-1; D is perhaps TRBD1 (5 bases). The germline V gene has CDR1 MNHEY and CDR2 SMNVEV (reference sequence). The CDR3 sequence is 13 residues long. As DNA, the CDR3 is TGTGCCAGCAGTCGGCAGGGCGGTGATGAGCAGATCTTC. Its translation: CASSRQGGDEQIF.

The J gene is TRBJ2-3, the V gene TRBV4-3; D gene uncertain. V was trimmed by 4 bases and J by 4 bases, leaving 15 bases between them. This CDR3 contains 15 residues. Per germline, CDR1 LGHNA and CDR2 YSLEER. CDR3 region: CASSRQVKVSDTQYF. The CDR3 region has the DNA TGCGCCAGCAGCCGCCAGGTGAAGGTCTCAGATACGCAGTATTTT.

The V call is TRBV7-9, the J call TRBJ2-7; D perhaps matches TRBD1 (6 bases). The length of the CDR3 is 15 residues. V lost 3 bases, J lost 2 bases, and 14 bases lay in between. Germline CDR1 is SEHNR and CDR2 is FQNEAQ (reference sequence). The CDR3 is CASSLDSRHPYEQYF. The CDR3 bases are TGTGCCAGCAGCTTGGACAGTAGGCACCCCTACGAGCAGTACTTC.

V is TRBV12-3 or TRBV12-4 and J is TRBJ2-7; perhaps TRBD2 as D (6 bases). V was cut by 7 bases and J by 2 bases, with 12 bases left in between. The CDR3 extends over 13 amino acids. CDR3 bases: TGTGCCAGCACTGGAGGGGCCACCTACGAGCAGTACTTC. Translated, it gives CASTGGATYEQYF.

The J gene is TRBJ2-1, the V gene TRBV4-3; a possible D gene is TRBD2 (5 bases). V shed 0 bases and J shed 8 bases, with 14 bases lying between them. Germline lookup yields CDR1 LGHNA and CDR2 YSLEER. CDR3 length: 15 residues. The CDR3 region is CASSQDSAPRYEQFF. CDR3 DNA: TGCGCCAGCAGCCAAGATAGCGCCCCTAGGTATGAGCAGTTCTTC.

The V call is TRBV29-1, the J call TRBJ2-3; 10 nucleotides line up with TRBD1. Germline values: CDR1 SQVTM, CDR2 ANQGSEA. There are 14 residues in the CDR3. V shed 0 bases, J shed 3 bases, and the junction held 0 bases outside the gene matches. The CDR3 loop is CSVEEGQGTDTQYF. Here the CDR3 DNA reads TGCAGCGTTGAAGAGGGACAGGGGACAGATACGCAGTATTTT.

The chain couples TRBV14 to TRBJ2-2; no definite D call. Trimming removed 2 bases at V and 6 bases at J, with 10 bases between. In germline, CDR1 is SGHDN, CDR2 FVKESK. CDR3 length: 14 residues. This CDR3 reads CASSQYPLAGELFF. In DNA, the CDR3 is TGTGCCAGCAGCCAATACCCTTTGGCCGGGGAGCTGTTTTTT.

The V call is TRBV30, the J call TRBJ2-6; the D is unclear. The CDR3 contains 17 residues. Germline CDR1 reads GTSNPN; CDR2 reads SVGIG (reference sequence). Trimming took 1 base from V and 0 from J, leaving 13 bases between them. CDR3 nucleotide sequence: TGTGCCTGGAGTGGACGGGTAGGGCTCTCTGGGGCCAACGTCCTGACTTTC. Encoded protein: CAWSGRVGLSGANVLTF.

The genes are TRBV12-3 or TRBV12-4 and TRBJ2-3; 8 bases align to TRBD2. The CDR3 spans 15 residues. Trimming at V came to 6 bases and at J to 2 bases, leaving 7 bases not matched to a gene. This chain's CDR3 is CASSPAGEITDTQYF. DNA for the CDR3: TGTGCCAGCAGCCCAGCGGGGGAGATCACAGATACGCAGTATTTT.

V gene TRBV9 combines with J gene TRBJ1-2, with 7 nucleotides matching TRBD1. V was clipped by 0 bases and J by 4 bases; unmatched bases: 3. The CDR3 sequence is 14 residues long. Germline V lookup: CDR1 SGDLS, CDR2 YYNGEE. The CDR3 here is CASSVGGDSYGYTF. Written as DNA, the CDR3 is TGTGCCAGCAGCGTAGGAGGGGACAGCTATGGCTACACCTTC.

This sequence joins TRBV11-2 and TRBJ2-5; a weak D match, TRBD1 (7 bases). CDR3 length equals 15 residues. V was cut by 1 base and J by 1 base, with 10 bases left in between. CDR1 and CDR2 from the germline V gene are SGHAT and FQNNGV. The CDR3 coding sequence is TGTGCCAGCAGCTTAGGGGGGGACAGCCAAGAGACCCAGTACTTC. It codes for CASSLGGDSQETQYF.

This clonotype was recorded once. CDR3 sequence: CASSGDGTNQPQHF. CDR3 nucleotide sequence: TGTGCCAGCAGTGGTGATGGCACCAATCAGCCCCAGCATTTT. This sequence joins TRBV6-5 and TRBJ1-5, with unresolved D. This CDR3 contains 14 residues. The germline CDR1 and CDR2 sequences are MNHEY and SVGAGI. Trimming removed 5 bases from V and 3 bases from J, with 11 bases in between.

Here the CDR3 DNA reads TGTGCCAGCAGCTTGAGACAGGGTGTATCGAAACAGCCCCAGCATTTT. This codes for CASSLRQGVSKQPQHF. The chain combines TRBV5-6 with TRBJ1-5; 7 bases are shared with TRBD1. V shed 1 base, J shed 7 bases, and the junction held 11 bases outside the gene matches. The CDR3 totals 16 residues. Germline V CDR1 and CDR2: SGHDT, YYEEEE.

In its sample, this clonotype was seen a few times. This chain links TRBV29-1 with TRBJ2-5, with D possibly TRBD2 on 5 matching bases. This CDR3 spans 16 amino acids. Per the germline V gene, CDR1 is SQVTM and CDR2 is ANQGSEA. V lost 0 bases to trimming and J lost 2 bases, with 16 bases between them. The CDR3 sequence: CSVEDEGLAEQETQYF. The CDR3 nucleotides read TGCAGCGTTGAAGATGAGGGCCTAGCCGAGCAAGAGACCCAGTACTTC.

The genes are TRBV6-2 or TRBV6-3 and TRBJ1-5, with D maybe TRBD1 (6 bases). V was shortened by 5 bases and J by 2 bases, with 16 bases between the two germline ends. Germline assignment: CDR1 MNHEY and CDR2 SVGEGT. This CDR3 contains 16 residues. CDR3: CASSPRRNRGNQPQHF. CDR3 bases: TGTGCCAGCAGTCCACGAAGAAACAGGGGCAATCAGCCCCAGCATTTT.

The V gene is TRBV16, the J gene TRBJ2-7; D may match TRBD1 or TRBD2 (5 bases each). The CDR3 is made up of 15 amino acids. The germline gives CDR1 KGHSY, CDR2 FQNENV. Between the trimmed V and J ends, which lost 8 bases and 0 bases, there was a span of 17 bases. CDR3 loop: CASAANGAHSYEQYF. The CDR3 region has the DNA TGTGCCAGCGCCGCCAACGGGGCCCACTCCTACGAGCAGTACTTC.

J is TRBJ1-3 and V is TRBV4-3, with TRBD1 identical over 8 bases. Germline CDR1 reads LGHNA; CDR2 reads YSLEER. The CDR3 is 16 amino acids. V shed 4 bases and J 1 base; nucleotides not matched to a gene: 6. CDR3 amino acids: CASSPDREFSGNTIYF. CDR3 coding DNA: TGCGCCAGCAGCCCGGACAGGGAGTTTTCTGGAAACACCATATATTTT.

The V gene is TRBV6-2 or TRBV6-3, the J gene TRBJ1-1, with D unclear. Between the trimmed V and J ends, which lost 7 bases and 8 bases, there was a span of 17 bases. Germline V lookup: CDR1 MNHEY, CDR2 SVGEGT. This CDR3 is 13 amino acids long. The CDR3 bases are TGTGCCAGCACCTACGACCCGGGAGTGGAAGCTTTCTTT. Its translation is CASTYDPGVEAFF.